This T cell receptor beta chain was observed in a study of early T cells in non-severe SARS-CoV-2 infection. Study-level information: Chains from this unsorted whole-blood bulk RNA could not be paired.

This clonotype was detected only a few times. TCRdb passed the 5' RACE reads through MiXCR, listing each CDR3 protein once. The sample has tens of thousands of distinct CDR3 sequences, around 15% seen once. The length of the CDR3 is 16 residues. Unmatched junction bases numbered 5, after V lost 3 bases and J lost 2 bases. Germline CDR1 reads KGHDR; CDR2 reads SFDVKD. The clonotype was recovered from an adult who was a healthcare worker with PCR-confirmed SARS-CoV-2 infection or an uninfected control (not recorded which). The chain has TRBV24-1 and TRBJ2-3, with 9 bases lining up with TRBD2. Input material: whole blood. The CDR3 DNA is TGTGCCACCAGTGATCCCAGCGGGGGGCACACAGATACGCAGTATTTT. Translating it yields CATSDPSGGHTDTQYF.